The present T cell receptor beta chain was sequenced within a study of blood T cell repertoires in COVID-19. Overall study context: Sources were T cells, B-cell-depleted T cells, or PBMCs; the material itself was cDNA or gDNA.

Cohort placement rested on clinical history that participants reported themselves. The study counted Cohort 3 donors as recovered given two negative PCRs, clearance, or symptom resolution. Trimming cost V 0 bases and J 4 bases, with 10 bases left between them. CDR1 is SGHRS, CDR2 YFSETQ, per germline. The CDR3 is 14 residues long. Under the authors' procedure: Nucleated cell counts were estimated from reference gene primer amplification. This table comes from immunoSEQ multiplex PCR, and its TCRdb copy is limited to in-frame clones, with some not included. V and J calls and clone size are those listed in that table; D and trimming were worked out from the DNA. This table holds 250,000 to 300,000 clones, roughly 89% found once.

The sequencing sample was made of PBMCs or T cells enriched from blood (not recorded which). The chain couples TRBV5-1 to TRBJ1-2; D gene unclear. The sequence was collected from a woman aged 40-49 years who had recovered from COVID-19. The chain's CDR3 is CASSLGRGVYGYTF. DNA of the CDR3: TGCGCCAGCAGCTTGGGACGCGGGGTCTATGGCTACACCTTC. The full variable domain, completed using reference TRBV5-1 and TRBJ1-2, is KAGVTQTPRYLIKTRGQQVTLSCSPISGHRSVSWYQQTPGQGLQFLFEYFSETQRNKGNFPGRFSGRQFSNSRSEMNVSTLELGDSALYLCASSLGRGVYGYTFGSGTRLTVV.